Following are 12 T cell receptor beta chains from one sample sequenced in a study of cytomegalovirus exposure and HLA in healthy donors. The PCR employed 60 Vbeta primers together with 13 Jbeta primers. Assay used: immunoSEQ multiplex PCR; TCRdb lists only in-frame clones, some missing. This repertoire shows 150,000 to 250,000 clones, 65% to 90% found once; its top ten account for less than 2.5%. The sequencing sample was made of PBMCs. Every receptor here comes from a woman aged 45 to 65 in good health and CMV-seronegative.

Here the CDR3 reads CASSPLRTIYEQYF. CDR3 nucleotide sequence: TGCGCCAGCAGCCCCCTACGGACAATCTACGAGCAGTACTTC. The chain joins TRBV5-1 to TRBJ2-7, with D maybe TRBD1 (5 bases). CDR1 is SGHRS and CDR2 is YFSETQ in the germline V gene. The CDR3 has 14 residues. V lost 4 bases and J 3 bases, leaving 14 bases between the germline ends. Full variable domain (outside the CDR3, taken from reference TRBV5-1 and TRBJ2-7): KAGVTQTPRYLIKTRGQQVTLSCSPISGHRSVSWYQQTPGQGLQFLFEYFSETQRNKGNFPGRFSGRQFSNSRSEMNVSTLELGDSALYLCASSPLRTIYEQYFGPGTRLTVT.

The CDR3 coding sequence is TGTGCCAGCAGAATTAGGGGTAGTGTGCGTGCGACACGGACCTACGAGCAGTACTTC. This translates into CASRIRGSVRATRTYEQYF. The V gene is TRBV27, the J gene TRBJ2-7; D is possibly TRBD1 (5 bases). Looked up from germline, CDR1 is MNHEY and CDR2 is SMNVEV (reference sequence). Between the trimmed V and J ends, which lost 6 bases and 2 bases, there was a span of 29 bases. This CDR3 comprises 19 residues.

The chain combines TRBV15 with TRBJ2-1; the D is unclear. The V end was cut by 3 bases, the J end by 5 bases, with 11 bases between. Germline assignment: CDR1 LNHNV and CDR2 YYDKDF (reference sequence). The CDR3 contains 14 residues. The chain's CDR3 is CATSSRIEDNEQFF. In nucleotides, the CDR3 is TGTGCCACCAGCAGCCGAATAGAGGACAATGAGCAGTTCTTC.

J is TRBJ1-1 and V is TRBV19, with 8 bases aligning to TRBD1. The CDR3 spans 16 residues. V shed 4 bases and J 0 bases; nucleotides not matched to a gene: 7. Germline lookup yields CDR1 LNHDA and CDR2 SQIVND (reference sequence). The CDR3 DNA follows: TGTGCCAGTAGTAGTCCGGGACAGGCAATGAACACTGAAGCTTTCTTT. Amino acids: CASSSPGQAMNTEAFF.

This chain links TRBV6-1 with TRBJ2-7; D might be TRBD1 (6 bases). The CDR3 extends over 15 amino acids. The V end was cut by 10 bases, the J end by 2 bases, with 21 bases between. CDR1 MNHNS and CDR2 SASEGT come from the germline V gene. The CDR3 is CATKPPLGGPYEQYF. CDR3 DNA: TGTGCCACTAAGCCCCCCCTAGGGGGACCCTACGAGCAGTACTTC.

This chain uses TRBV28 with TRBJ1-2, with D maybe TRBD1 (6 bases). Germline V gene data show CDR1 as MDHEN and CDR2 as SYDVKM. Trimming removed 5 bases from V and 0 bases from J, with 25 bases in between. CDR3 size: 19 residues. CDR3 amino acids: CASSLPGSGGGVSNYGYTF. DNA of the CDR3: TGTGCCAGCAGTCTTCCGGGGAGTGGAGGGGGGGTTTCTAACTATGGCTACACCTTC.

V gene TRBV18 combines with J gene TRBJ2-1, with 9 bases lining up with TRBD1. This CDR3 is 15 amino acids long. Germline CDR1 reads KGHSH; CDR2 reads LQKENI. Trimming at V came to 6 bases and at J to 2 bases, leaving 5 bases not matched to a gene. The CDR3 nucleotides read TGTGCCAGCTCTTATCGGACAGGGGCCTACAATGAGCAGTTCTTC. Amino acids: CASSYRTGAYNEQFF.

A note on this clone: Compared with germline, one end of the junction differs, possibly owing to a read error. V and J are TRBV15 and TRBJ2-7; 9 bases align to TRBD1. Germline V lookup: CDR1 LNHNV, CDR2 YYDKDF (reference sequence). This CDR3 has 16 residues. Here the CDR3 DNA reads TGTTCCACCAGCAGAGACCTGGGACAGGGCTCTTACGAGCAGTACTTC. Residues: CSTSRDLGQGSYEQYF.

This chain joins TRBV7-2 and TRBJ2-1; the match to TRBD2 covers 10 bases. From germline, CDR1 is SGHTA and CDR2 FQGNSA. This CDR3 is 17 amino acids long. With 0 bases clipped from V and 9 bases from J, the junction kept 11 bases outside the gene matches. The CDR3 here is CASSLAVASGRNGEQFF. The CDR3 coding sequence is TGTGCCAGCAGCTTAGCGGTGGCTAGCGGGAGAAATGGTGAGCAGTTCTTC. The full variable domain, with the rest looked up from reference TRBV7-2 and TRBJ2-1, is GAGVSQSPSNKVTEKGKDVELRCDPISGHTALYWYRQSLGQGLEFLIYFQGNSAPDKSGLPSDRFSAERTGGSVSTLTIQRTQQEDSAVYLCASSLAVASGRNGEQFFGPGTRLTVL.

The chain carries TRBV6-1 and TRBJ2-3, with 12 bases identical to TRBD2. V gave up 3 bases and J gave up 3 bases; unmatched junction bases: 4. The CDR3 sequence is 16 residues long. Germline lookup yields CDR1 MNHNS and CDR2 SASEGT. CDR3 sequence (DNA): TGTGCCAGCAGTGATGGACTAGCGGGGATTACAGATACGCAGTATTTT. This codes for CASSDGLAGITDTQYF.

V usage is TRBV19 and J usage is TRBJ2-7; tentative D call: TRBD1 (6 bases). Trimming cost V 7 bases and J 4 bases, with 14 bases left between them. The CDR3 loop spans 13 amino acids. Germline CDR1 and CDR2: LNHDA and SQIVND (reference sequence). In DNA, the CDR3 is TGTGCCAGTATGAGGCAGGGGTCGTACGAGCAGTACTTC. Protein product: CASMRQGSYEQYF.

V is TRBV9 and J is TRBJ2-7, with TRBD1 identical over 10 bases. The junction had 15 bases not matched to a gene; V was cut back by 3 bases and J by 6 bases. The CDR3 loop spans 17 amino acids. CDR1 SGDLS and CDR2 YYNGEE come from the germline V gene. The CDR3 nucleotides are TGTGCCAGCAGCGCGGGACAGGGGTCAACGGGACCTTCCGAGCAGTACTTC. Encoded protein: CASSAGQGSTGPSEQYF.